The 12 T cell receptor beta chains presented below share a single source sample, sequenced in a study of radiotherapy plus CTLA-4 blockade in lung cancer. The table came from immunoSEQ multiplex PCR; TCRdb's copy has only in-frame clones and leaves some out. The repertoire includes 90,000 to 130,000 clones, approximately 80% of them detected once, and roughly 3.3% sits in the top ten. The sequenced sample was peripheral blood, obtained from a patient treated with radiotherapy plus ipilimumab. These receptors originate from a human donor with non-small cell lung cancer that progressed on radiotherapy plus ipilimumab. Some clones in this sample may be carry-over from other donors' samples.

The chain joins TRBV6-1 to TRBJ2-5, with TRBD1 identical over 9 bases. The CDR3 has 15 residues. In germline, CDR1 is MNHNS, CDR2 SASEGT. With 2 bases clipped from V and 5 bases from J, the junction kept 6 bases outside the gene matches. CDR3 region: CASSEQTGGQETQYF. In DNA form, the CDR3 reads TGTGCCAGCAGTGAACAGACAGGGGGGCAGGAGACCCAGTACTTC.

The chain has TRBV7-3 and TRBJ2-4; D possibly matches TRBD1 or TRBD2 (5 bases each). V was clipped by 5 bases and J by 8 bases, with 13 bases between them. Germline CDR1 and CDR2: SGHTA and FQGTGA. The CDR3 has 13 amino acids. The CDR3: CASSPWLGDIQYF. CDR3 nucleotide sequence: TGTGCCAGCAGCCCCTGGCTGGGGGACATTCAGTACTTC. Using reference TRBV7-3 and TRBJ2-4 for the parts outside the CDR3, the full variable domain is GAGVSQTPSNKVTEKGKYVELRCDPISGHTALYWYRQSLGQGPEFLIYFQGTGAADDSGLPNDRFFAVRPEGSVSTLKIQRTERGDSAVYLCASSPWLGDIQYFGAGTRLSVL.

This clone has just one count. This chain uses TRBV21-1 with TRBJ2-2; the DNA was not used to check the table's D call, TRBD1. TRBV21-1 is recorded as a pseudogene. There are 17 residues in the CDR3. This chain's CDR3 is CASSHLGNRGLTGELFF. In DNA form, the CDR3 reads TGTGCCAGCAGCCACCTGGGGAACAGGGGGTTAACCGGGGAGCTGTTTTTT.

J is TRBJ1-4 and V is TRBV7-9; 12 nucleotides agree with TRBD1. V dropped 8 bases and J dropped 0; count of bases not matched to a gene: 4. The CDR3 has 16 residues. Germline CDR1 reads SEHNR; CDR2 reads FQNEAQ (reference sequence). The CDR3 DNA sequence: TGTGCCAGCGGGGGACAGGGGGCTCCAACTAATGAAAAACTGTTTTTT. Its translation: CASGGQGAPTNEKLFF.

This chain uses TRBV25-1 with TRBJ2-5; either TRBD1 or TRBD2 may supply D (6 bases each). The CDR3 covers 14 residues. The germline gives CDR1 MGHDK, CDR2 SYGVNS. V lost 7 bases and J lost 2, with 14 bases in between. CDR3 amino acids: CASTRGGLQETQYF. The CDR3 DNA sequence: TGTGCCAGCACCCGAGGGGGGCTACAAGAGACCCAGTACTTC. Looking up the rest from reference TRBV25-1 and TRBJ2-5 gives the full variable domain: EADIYQTPRYLVIGTGKKITLECSQTMGHDKMYWYQQDPGMELHLIHYSYGVNSTEKGDLSSESTVSRIRTEHFPLTLESARPSHTSQYLCASTRGGLQETQYFGPGTRLLVL.

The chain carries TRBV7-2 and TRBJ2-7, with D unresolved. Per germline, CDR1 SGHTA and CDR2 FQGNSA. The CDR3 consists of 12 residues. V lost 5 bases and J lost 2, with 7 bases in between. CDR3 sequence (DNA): TGTGCCAGCAGCCTAACGGCCTACGAGCAGTACTTC. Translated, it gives CASSLTAYEQYF.

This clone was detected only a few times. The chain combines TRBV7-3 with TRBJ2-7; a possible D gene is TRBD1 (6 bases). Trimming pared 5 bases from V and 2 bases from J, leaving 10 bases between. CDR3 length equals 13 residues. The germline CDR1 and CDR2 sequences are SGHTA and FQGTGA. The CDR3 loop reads CASSMGQAYEQYF. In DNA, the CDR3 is TGTGCCAGCAGCATGGGACAAGCCTACGAGCAGTACTTC.

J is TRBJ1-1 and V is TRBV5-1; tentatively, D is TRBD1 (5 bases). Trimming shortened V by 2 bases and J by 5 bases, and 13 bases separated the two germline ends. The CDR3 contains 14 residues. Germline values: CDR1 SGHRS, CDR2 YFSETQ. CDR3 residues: CASSFQGSGTEAFF. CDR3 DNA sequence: TGCGCCAGCAGCTTTCAGGGTTCAGGGACTGAAGCTTTCTTT. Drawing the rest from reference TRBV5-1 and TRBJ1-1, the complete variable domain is KAGVTQTPRYLIKTRGQQVTLSCSPISGHRSVSWYQQTPGQGLQFLFEYFSETQRNKGNFPGRFSGRQFSNSRSEMNVSTLELGDSALYLCASSFQGSGTEAFFGQGTRLTVV.

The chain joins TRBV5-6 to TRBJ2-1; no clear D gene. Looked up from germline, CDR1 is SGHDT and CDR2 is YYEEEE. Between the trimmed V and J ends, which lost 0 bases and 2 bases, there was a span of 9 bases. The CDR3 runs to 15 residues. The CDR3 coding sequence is TGTGCCAGCAGCTTGGCCGCGTTTACCTACAATGAGCAGTTCTTC. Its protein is CASSLAAFTYNEQFF.

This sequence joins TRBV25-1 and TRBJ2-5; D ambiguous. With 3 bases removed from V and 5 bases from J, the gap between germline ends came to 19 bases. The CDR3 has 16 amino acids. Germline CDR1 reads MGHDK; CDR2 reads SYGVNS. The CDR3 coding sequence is TGTGCCAGCAGTGATCTTCGGTTTTCAGGCAAGGAGACCCAGTACTTC. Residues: CASSDLRFSGKETQYF.

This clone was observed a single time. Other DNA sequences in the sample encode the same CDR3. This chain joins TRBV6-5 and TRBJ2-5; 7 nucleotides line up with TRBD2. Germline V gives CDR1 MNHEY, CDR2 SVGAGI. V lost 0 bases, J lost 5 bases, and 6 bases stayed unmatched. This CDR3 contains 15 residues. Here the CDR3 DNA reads TGTGCCAGCAGTTACTCGGGCGGGGGAGGGGAGACCCAGTACTTC. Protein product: CASSYSGGGGETQYF.

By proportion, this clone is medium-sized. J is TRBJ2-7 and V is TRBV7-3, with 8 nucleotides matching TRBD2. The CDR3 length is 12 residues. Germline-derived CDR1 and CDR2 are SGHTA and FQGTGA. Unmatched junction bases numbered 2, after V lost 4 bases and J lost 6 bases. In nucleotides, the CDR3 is TGTGCCAGCAGCTGGGCGGGAGGCGAGCAGTACTTC. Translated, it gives CASSWAGGEQYF.